This T cell receptor beta chain was recovered during a study of CD8+CD57+ T cells in acquired aplastic anemia. Study-level background: The study obtained an average of approximately 2.9 ug of DNA from sorted CD4+ and CD8+ cells. Study outcomes and limitations: Overlapping CD8+ CDR3 repertoires of patients and controls contained roughly 27 shared sequences. The study found no significant CD8+ Simpson's diversity difference between patients and controls.

The CDR3 runs 13 residues. Trimming took 5 bases from V and 6 from J; bases not matched to a gene: 5. Per the germline V gene, CDR1 is SGHTA and CDR2 is FQGNSA. Investigators profiled TCR beta VDJ and CDR3 from genomic DNA template. TCRdb passed the reads through MiXCR, listing each CDR3 protein once. The repertoire holds a few hundred thousand distinct CDR3 sequences, with 55% to 60% as singletons. This clonotype was recorded at least ten times. Its target is not known. The sequence derives from a human donor with severe aplastic anemia or a healthy control (not recorded which). This rearrangement joins TRBV7-2 to TRBJ1-2; 8 bases align to TRBD1. The sequenced sample consisted of sorted CD4+, CD8+, or CD8+CD57+ T cells (not recorded which) from PBMCs. The CDR3 reads CASSPDRVNGYTF. The CDR3 DNA is TGTGCCAGCAGCCCGGACAGGGTGAATGGCTACACCTTC. Full variable domain (remainder filled in from reference TRBV7-2 and TRBJ1-2): GAGVSQSPSNKVTEKGKDVELRCDPISGHTALYWYRQSLGQGLEFLIYFQGNSAPDKSGLPSDRFSAERTGGSVSTLTIQRTQQEDSAVYLCASSPDRVNGYTFGSGTRLTVV.